Below are 5 T cell receptor beta chains sequenced from a single sample in a study of identical twins (dated by TCRdb to 2016 to 2018). The method was 5' RACE. Sequencer: Illumina HiSeq 2000. The public sequencing data were trimmed at Q25 with fastp and processed into clonotypes with MiXCR by TCRdb, which kept only in-frame beta chains. All rows with the same CDR3 protein become a single entry with the most common DNA and genes. The sample contains more than 1.5 million distinct CDR3 sequences, roughly a third of them found a single time. The top ten clones comprise 0.25% to 0.3% of the sample. The sequencing sample was made of cord blood. The receptor source for this set is a newborn girl in good health.

The chain carries TRBV11-1 and TRBJ2-2, with 9 bases lining up with TRBD2. J lost 4 bases, V lost 2 bases, and 5 bases had no gene match. CDR1 and CDR2 (germline): SGHAT, FQDESV (reference sequence). The CDR3 has 16 amino acids. The chain's CDR3 is CASSLRSGRTTGELFF. CDR3 sequence (DNA): TGTGCCAGCAGCTTACGTAGCGGGAGAACCACCGGGGAGCTGTTTTTT.

This clonotype was observed a handful of times. The chain is built from TRBV5-1 and TRBJ2-5; D may be TRBD2 (5 bases). Trimming took 5 bases from V and 1 from J, leaving 12 bases between them. The germline V gene encodes CDR1 SGHRS and CDR2 YFSETQ. CDR3 length: 14 amino acids. The CDR3 coding sequence is TGCGCCAGCAGGGCTAGCTCACCCCAAGAGACCCAGTACTTC. This sequence encodes CASRASSPQETQYF. The whole variable domain, remainder taken from reference TRBV5-1 and TRBJ2-5, is KAGVTQTPRYLIKTRGQQVTLSCSPISGHRSVSWYQQTPGQGLQFLFEYFSETQRNKGNFPGRFSGRQFSNSRSEMNVSTLELGDSALYLCASRASSPQETQYFGPGTRLLVL.

This rearrangement joins TRBV28 to TRBJ1-4; a weak D match, TRBD1 (5 bases). V lost 3 bases and J 8 bases, leaving 19 bases between the germline ends. Per germline, CDR1 MDHEN and CDR2 SYDVKM. The CDR3 sequence is 16 residues long. The CDR3 loop reads CASSFADGGDREKLFF. In nucleotides, the CDR3 is TGTGCCAGCAGTTTCGCCGATGGAGGGGATCGAGAAAAACTGTTTTTT.

This clonotype was detected a few times. V gene TRBV20-1 combines with J gene TRBJ2-7; D may be TRBD1 or TRBD2 (5 bases each). Trimming took off 0 bases at V and 4 bases at J, with 16 bases between the two ends. CDR1 is DFQATT and CDR2 is SNEGSKA in the germline V gene (reference sequence). The CDR3 length is 15 residues. The chain's CDR3 is CSARDLRGLLYEQYF. The CDR3 DNA follows: TGCAGTGCTAGAGATCTCCGGGGCCTTTTGTACGAGCAGTACTTC.

The sample holds many counts of this clonotype. V is TRBV20-1 and J is TRBJ1-2, with 10 bases matching TRBD1. The CDR3 runs 13 residues. The germline gives CDR1 DFQATT, CDR2 SNEGSKA (reference sequence). The trim removed 5 bases at V and 4 bases at J, leaving 4 bases unmatched. CDR3 residues: CSALGQGTYGYTF. DNA for the CDR3: TGCAGTGCTTTGGGACAGGGGACCTATGGCTACACCTTC.